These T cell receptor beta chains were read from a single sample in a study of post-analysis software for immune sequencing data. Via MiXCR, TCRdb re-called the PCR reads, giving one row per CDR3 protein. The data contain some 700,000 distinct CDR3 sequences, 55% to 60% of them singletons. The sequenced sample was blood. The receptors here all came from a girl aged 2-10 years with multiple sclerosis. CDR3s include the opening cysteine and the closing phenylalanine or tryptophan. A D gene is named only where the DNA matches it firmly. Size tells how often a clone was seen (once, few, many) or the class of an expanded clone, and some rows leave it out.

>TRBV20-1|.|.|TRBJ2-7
TGCAGTGCTACGAGGGACAACACCTACGAGCAGTACTTC
CSATRDNTYEQYF
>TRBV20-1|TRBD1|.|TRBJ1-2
TGCAGTGCTCGGATAGGGGGCTCGAACTATGGCTACACCTTC
CSARIGGSNYGYTF
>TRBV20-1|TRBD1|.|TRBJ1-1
TGCAGTGCTAGAGAGGCAGGGGGCTTGGGCACTGAAGCTTTCTTT
CSAREAGGLGTEAFF
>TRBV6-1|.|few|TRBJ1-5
TGTGCCAGCAGTGAGCTAGGGATATATAGCAATCAGCCCCAGCATTTT
CASSELGIYSNQPQHF
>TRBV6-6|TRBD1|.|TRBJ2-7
TGTGCCAGCAGTTACTACAGGGGTGGGGGCGAGCAGTACTTC
CASSYYRGGGEQYF
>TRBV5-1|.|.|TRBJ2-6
TGCGCCAGCAGCTCAGGGGATTACGGGGCCAACGTCCTGACTTTC
CASSSGDYGANVLTF
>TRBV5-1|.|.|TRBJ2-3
TGCGCCAGCAGCTTGCCCAGTCCAGATACGCAGTATTTT
CASSLPSPDTQYF
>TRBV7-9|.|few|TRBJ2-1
TGTGCCAGCAGCTTTTGGTCGATTCGGAGAGCCTACAATGAGCAGTTCTTC
CASSFWSIRRAYNEQFF
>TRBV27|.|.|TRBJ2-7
TGTGCCAGCAGTTTAGACACACGCAGCTCCTACGAGCAGTACTTC
CASSLDTRSSYEQYF
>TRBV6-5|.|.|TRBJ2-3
TGTGCCAGCAGTTACACAAGCACAGATACGCAGTATTTT
CASSYTSTDTQYF
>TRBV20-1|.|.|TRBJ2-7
TGCAGTGCTAGACCCCCCGCTCTCGTCTCCTACGAGCAGTACTTC
CSARPPALVSYEQYF
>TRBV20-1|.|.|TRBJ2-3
TGCAGTGCTATGTGGGGCCTAGTAGATACGCAGTATTTT
CSAMWGLVDTQYF
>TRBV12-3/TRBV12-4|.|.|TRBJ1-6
TGTGCCAGCAGTCCCGAAGGCTCCTATAATTCACCCCTCCACTTT
CASSPEGSYNSPLHF
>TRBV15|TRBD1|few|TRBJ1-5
TGTGCCACCAGCAGTAACCAGGGACAGTATAGCAATCAGCCCCAGCATTTT
CATSSNQGQYSNQPQHF
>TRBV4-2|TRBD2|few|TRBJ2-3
TGTGCCAGCAGCCAAGGGACTAGCGGGAGAGGAAATACGCAGTATTTT
CASSQGTSGRGNTQYF
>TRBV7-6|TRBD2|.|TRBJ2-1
TGTGCCAGCAGCGAGGGGACTAGCGGGATGCGGGGCTTCGACAATGAGCAGTTCTTC
CASSEGTSGMRGFDNEQFF
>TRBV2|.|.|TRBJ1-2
TGTGCCAGCAGCCGACAGCCCAACTATGGCTACACCTTC
CASSRQPNYGYTF
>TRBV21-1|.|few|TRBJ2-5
TGTGCCAGCAGCAAGGGACTAGTCCATGAAGAGACCCAGTACTTC
CASSKGLVHEETQYF
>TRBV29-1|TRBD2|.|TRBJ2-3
TGCAGCGTCTCGACTAGCGGGAGTTTTGGAGATACGCAGTATTTT
CSVSTSGSFGDTQYF
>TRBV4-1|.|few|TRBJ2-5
TGCGCCAGCAGCCAGGGCTTCCGGGGTCAAGAGACCCAGTACTTC
CASSQGFRGQETQYF
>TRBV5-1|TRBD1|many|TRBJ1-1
TGTGCCAGCAGCTTGACAGGGGGCACTGAAGCTTTCTTT
CASSLTGGTEAFF
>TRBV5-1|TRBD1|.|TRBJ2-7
TGCGCCAGCAGCCTGAGACAGGGGAGACACGAGCAGTACTTC
CASSLRQGRHEQYF
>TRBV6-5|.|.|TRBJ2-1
TGTGCCAGCAGTTACAAACCTCAGGTGACACTTAGCTATGAGCAGTTCTTC
CASSYKPQVTLSYEQFF
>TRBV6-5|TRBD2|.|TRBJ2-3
TGTGCCAGCAGTTACGGACTAGCGGGGGGGGTGGCAGATACGCAGTATTTT
CASSYGLAGGVADTQYF
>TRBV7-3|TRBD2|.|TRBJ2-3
TGTGCCAGCAGCGTCCCCTCGGCGGGAGGCTCCACAGATACGCAGTATTTT
CASSVPSAGGSTDTQYF
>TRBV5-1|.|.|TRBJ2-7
TGCGCCAGCAGCCTCCGGACAGACTCCTACGAGCAGTACTTC
CASSLRTDSYEQYF
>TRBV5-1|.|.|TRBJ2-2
TGCGCCAGCAGCTTGGACCCGACGAACACCGGGGAGCTGTTTTTT
CASSLDPTNTGELFF
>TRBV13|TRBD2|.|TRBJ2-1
TGTGCCAGCAGCTTAGCGGAAGGACTAGCGGACAATGAGCAGTTCTTC
CASSLAEGLADNEQFF
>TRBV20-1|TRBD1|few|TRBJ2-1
TGCAGTGCTAACAGGGGAACCCCCCTCTACAATGAGCAGTTCTTC
CSANRGTPLYNEQFF
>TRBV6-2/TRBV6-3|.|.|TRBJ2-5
TGTGCCGGAGGAGAGGCTGGGAGGAGGGAGACCCAGTACTTC
CAGGEAGRRETQYF
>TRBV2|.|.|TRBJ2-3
TGTGCCAGCAGGAGCGGACAGCCTGCAGATACGCAGTATTTT
CASRSGQPADTQYF
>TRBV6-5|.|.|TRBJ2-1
TGTGCCAGCAGTTACTCCTCCGCCAGGGGCGTTATCAATGAGCAGTTCTTC
CASSYSSARGVINEQFF
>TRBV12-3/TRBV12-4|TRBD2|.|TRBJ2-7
TGTGCCAGCAGGATTTGGGTTGCGGGAGAATACGAGCAGTACTTC
CASRIWVAGEYEQYF
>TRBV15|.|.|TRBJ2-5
TGTGCCACCAGCAGAGATTCCCTTTTTGGCGCCAGGGAGCAGTACTTC
CATSRDSLFGAREQYF
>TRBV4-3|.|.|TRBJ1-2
TGCGCCAGCAGCCCGCTACTGGGCAGGGAGGACGGCTACACCTTC
CASSPLLGREDGYTF
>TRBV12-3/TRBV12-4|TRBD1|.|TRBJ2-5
TGTGCCAGCAGCCGGACAGGGGCGATCCAAGAGACCCAGTACTTC
CASSRTGAIQETQYF
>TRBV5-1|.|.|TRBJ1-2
TGCGCCAGCAGCTTGGCCGCGGGCGAAGGCTACACCTTC
CASSLAAGEGYTF